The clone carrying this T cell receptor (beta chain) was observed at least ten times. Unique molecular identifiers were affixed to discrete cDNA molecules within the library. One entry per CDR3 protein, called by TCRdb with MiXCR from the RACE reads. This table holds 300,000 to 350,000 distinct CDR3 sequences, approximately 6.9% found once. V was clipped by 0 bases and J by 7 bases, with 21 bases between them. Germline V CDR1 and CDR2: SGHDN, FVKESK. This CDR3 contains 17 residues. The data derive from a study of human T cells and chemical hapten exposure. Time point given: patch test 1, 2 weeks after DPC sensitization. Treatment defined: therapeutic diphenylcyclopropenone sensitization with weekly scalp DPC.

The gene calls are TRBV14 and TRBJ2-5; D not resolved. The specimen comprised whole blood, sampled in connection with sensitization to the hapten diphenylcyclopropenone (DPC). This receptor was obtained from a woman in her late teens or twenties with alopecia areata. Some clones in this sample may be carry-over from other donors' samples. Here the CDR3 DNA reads TGTGCCAGCAGCCAAGATAGGGCCCGTCCCACCGCAGGGACCCAGTACTTC. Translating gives CASSQDRARPTAGTQYF.